The 21 T cell receptor beta chains in this list originate from one sample, sequenced in a study of tumor and adjacent non-tumor tissue in lung cancer. Three rounds of nested PCR, following a modified ARM-PCR protocol, produced the TCRbeta library. From the multiplex PCR reads, TCRdb called clonotypes with MiXCR, one entry per CDR3 protein. This sample carries fewer than 75,000 distinct CDR3 sequences, 75% to 85% of them seen once, and the ten largest clones take 40% to 45%. RNA was extracted from bulk tissue without any cell sorting. This non-tumor lung sample came from over 3 cm beyond the tumor edge. Source material: distant non-tumor lung tissue. These receptors came from a man aged 55 to 70 with non-small cell lung cancer.

This chain uses TRBV10-1 with TRBJ2-2; D call uncertain. Germline V lookup: CDR1 WNHNN, CDR2 SYGVQD (reference sequence). The CDR3 extends over 14 amino acids. The CDR3 bases are TGCTCCACCTCCCAGTCAGGTCTCACCGGGGAGCTGTTTTTT. Its translation: CSTSQSGLTGELFF.

In the case of this clonotype: Its ends do not fully match the called genes, so a read error is possible. The genes are TRBV4-1 and TRBJ2-1, with a weak D call TRBD2 (5 bases). Germline loops: CDR1 MGHRA, CDR2 YSYEKL. The CDR3 sequence is 18 residues long. CDR3 bases: TGCATCAGCAGCCAATCCCCCGTTGGAGCGGCTGAATACAATGAGCAATTCTTC. Its protein is CISSQSPVGAAEYNEQFF.

This clonotype has a count of ten or more. The rearrangement uses TRBV11-2 and TRBJ2-7; 7 bases line up with TRBD1. This CDR3 spans 14 amino acids. Germline V lookup: CDR1 SGHAT, CDR2 FQNNGV. V was clipped by 1 base and J by 3 bases; unmatched bases: 3. This chain's CDR3 is CASSLVRDSYEQYF. In nucleotides, the CDR3 is TGTGCCAGCAGCTTAGTTAGGGACAGCTACGAGCAGTACTTC.

J is TRBJ2-7 and V is TRBV6-1; a possible D gene is TRBD2 (6 bases). Germline lookup yields CDR1 MNHNS and CDR2 SASEGT. The CDR3 contains 16 residues. The V end was cut by 10 bases, the J end by 3 bases, with 25 bases between. CDR3 sequence: CATTDQGLGDCYEQYF. The CDR3, as DNA: TGTGCCACCACCGATCAGGGTCTAGGGGACTGCTACGAGCAGTACTTC.

V usage is TRBV14 and J usage is TRBJ2-7; D gene uncertain. Germline CDR1 and CDR2: SGHDN and FVKESK. Between the trimmed V and J ends, which lost 6 bases and 4 bases, there was a span of 7 bases. The CDR3 loop spans 11 amino acids. The CDR3 DNA follows: TGTGCCAGCAGTCAAACTTACGAGCAGTACTTC. It specifies CASSQTYEQYF.

This clonotype was counted ten times or more. The chain couples TRBV5-5 to TRBJ1-1; D ambiguous. Germline V gene data show CDR1 as SGHKS and CDR2 as YYEKEE (reference sequence). Trimming removed 0 bases at V and 4 bases at J, with 10 bases between. The CDR3 loop spans 14 amino acids. CDR3 region: CASSLAEEVTEAFF. CDR3 nucleotides: TGTGCCAGCAGCTTGGCCGAAGAGGTCACTGAAGCTTTCTTT.

This clonotype was recorded many times. One base away lies a much larger clone, so this may be a sequencing read error. J is TRBJ2-1 and V is TRBV6-5; the D gene is possibly TRBD2 (6 bases). This CDR3 comprises 14 residues. Germline V gives CDR1 MNHEY, CDR2 SVGAGI. CDR3 sequence reads: CASSYKGGMNEQLF. CDR3 in DNA: TGTGCCAGCAGTTATAAGGGCGGGATGAATGAGCAGCTCTTC.

For this clonotype: A much larger clone lies one base from this, so it may be a read error. The chain carries TRBV20-1 and TRBJ2-1; 9 bases fit TRBD2. The CDR3 spans 15 residues. The V gene end was trimmed by 0 bases and the J gene end by 6 bases; junction bases not matched to a gene: 6. Per the germline V gene, CDR1 is DFQATT and CDR2 is SNEGSKA (reference sequence). The CDR3 loop is CSARDVREGLNEQFF. The DNA of the CDR3 is TGCAGTGCTAGAGATGTGCGGGAGGGGCTCAATGAGCAGTTCTTC.

Details on this clonotype: At one end, the junction sequence differs from germline, possibly due to a read error. The gene calls are TRBV4-2 and TRBJ2-7, with D unclear. Germline CDR1 is LGHNA and CDR2 is YNFKEQ. The length of the CDR3 is 14 residues. The CDR3, as DNA: TGTGCCAGCAGCCAAGGACGGGTGAAACGCGAGCAATACTTC. Translating it yields CASSQGRVKREQYF.

This clonotype was observed many times. The gene calls are TRBV2 and TRBJ1-5, with D perhaps matching TRBD1 (6 bases). Per the germline V gene, CDR1 is SNHLY and CDR2 is FYNNEI. This CDR3 is built from 16 residues. The V gene lost 6 bases and the J gene lost 6 bases, with 21 bases spanning the gap. This CDR3 is CASSPPDGTGSQPQHF. CDR3 nucleotides: TGTGCCAGCAGCCCCCCGGATGGTACAGGGAGTCAGCCCCAGCATTTT. Full variable domain (missing parts from reference TRBV2 and TRBJ1-5): EPEVTQTPSHQVTQMGQEVILRCVPISNHLYFYWYRQILGQKVEFLVSFYNNEISEKSEIFDDQFSVERPDGSNFTLKIRSTKLEDSAMYFCASSPPDGTGSQPQHFGDGTRLSIL.

With respect to this clonotype: One junction end disagrees with the germline gene, perhaps due to a read error. The V call is TRBV20-1, the J call TRBJ1-5, with a possible D match to TRBD1 (5 bases). The length of the CDR3 is 15 residues. Looked up from germline, CDR1 is DFQATT and CDR2 is SNEGSKA (reference sequence). CDR3 DNA sequence: TGCAGTGGTAGAGATGTGGGACGGGAGTACCAGCCCCAACATTTT. Its translation: CSGRDVGREYQPQHF.

In the case of this clonotype: It is likely a read error, because the conserved phenylalanine at the end of the CDR3 is missing. The CDR3 loop is CSVTDMGGNSIYY. The CDR3 region has the DNA TGCAGCGTCACGGACATGGGTGGAAACTCCATATATTAT. J is TRBJ1-3 and V is TRBV29-1, with a tentative D call TRBD1 (5 bases). Germline CDR1 SQVTM, CDR2 ANQGSEA. The CDR3 covers 13 residues.

In this sample, this clonotype turned up a few times. A single base separates this from a much larger clone, so it may be a read error. J is TRBJ2-7 and V is TRBV11-2; D remains unclear. CDR3 length: 15 amino acids. Germline CDR1 is SGHAT and CDR2 is FQNNGV. The CDR3 here is CDSSLVLGTFYEQYF. For the CDR3, the DNA is TGTGACAGCAGCTTAGTCTTGGGCACCTTTTACGAGCAGTACTTC.

With respect to this clonotype: The junction and the germline gene differ at one end; a read error may be behind it. The rearrangement links TRBV29-1 to TRBJ2-3; D remains ambiguous. This CDR3 has 14 residues. Germline loops: CDR1 SQVTM, CDR2 ANQGSEA. The CDR3 region has the DNA TGCAGCGCCCGCTTGGCTCGAGATGCAGATACGCAGTACTTT. This translates into CSARLARDADTQYF.

In the case of this clonotype: At one of its ends the junction is not consistent with the germline gene, which may arise from a read error. The chain employs TRBV6-1 and TRBJ2-3; D remains unclear. The CDR3 length is 15 residues. Germline V gene lookup returns CDR1 MNHNS and CDR2 SASEGT. The DNA for the CDR3 is TGTGTCAGCAGTGAGCTTCAGGCTAGCACAGATACGCAGTATTTT. This translates into CVSSELQASTDTQYF.

In regard to this clonotype: The junction differs from germline at one of its ends, possibly a read error. This chain uses TRBV11-1 with TRBJ2-5; no reliable D call. Germline-derived CDR1 and CDR2 are SGHAT and FQDESV (reference sequence). The CDR3 covers 14 residues. In nucleotides, the CDR3 is TGTGCCAACAGCAAAGAAACGTACCAAGAGACCCAATACTTC. This gives the protein CANSKETYQETQYF.

This clonotype was seen once. The junction departs from germline at one end; a sequencing error may be responsible. The gene calls are TRBV6-2 or TRBV6-3 and TRBJ2-5, with D perhaps matching TRBD2 (5 bases). Germline lookup yields CDR1 MNHEY and CDR2 SVGEGT. The CDR3 sequence is 13 residues long. In nucleotides, the CDR3 is TGTGCCGGCGGCCCTACTAGTGGAGAGACCCAATACTTC. Its translation: CAGGPTSGETQYF.

J is TRBJ2-7 and V is TRBV14, with D possibly matching TRBD2 (6 bases). The V end was cut by 6 bases, the J end by 7 bases, with 16 bases between. Germline V gives CDR1 SGHDN, CDR2 FVKESK. There are 13 residues in the CDR3. CDR3 region: CASRKSPGGEQYF. CDR3 sequence (DNA): TGTGCCAGCAGAAAAAGTCCCGGGGGTGAGCAGTACTTC.

A remark on this clonotype: Mismatch with germline at one junction end may stem from a read error. The V and J genes are TRBV12-3 or TRBV12-4 and TRBJ2-6; the match to TRBD1 covers 10 bases. This CDR3 contains 19 residues. CDR3 in DNA: TGTGCCGGCAGGCAGACGGGACAGGGGACCATCTCTGGGGCCAACGTCCTAACTTTC. Protein: CAGRQTGQGTISGANVLTF.

The chain couples TRBV6-6 to TRBJ2-7, with D unclear. CDR3 size: 12 residues. The V end lost 0 bases, the J end lost 5 bases, and 5 bases lay between the germline ends. The germline V gene has CDR1 MNHNY and CDR2 SVGAGI (reference sequence). The CDR3 reads CASSYSLHEQYF. The DNA of the CDR3 is TGTGCCAGCAGTTACTCCCTCCACGAGCAGTACTTC.

This clonotype was recorded once. The CDR3 loop is CASSYTSGIRVVFF. The CDR3 DNA follows: TGTGCCAGCAGCTATACTAGTGGCATCAGGGTGGTGTTTTTT. This rearrangement joins TRBV11-1 to TRBJ2-2; D tentatively reads TRBD1 or TRBD2 (5 bases each). CDR1 SGHAT and CDR2 FQDESV come from the germline V gene (reference sequence). The CDR3 extends over 14 amino acids. V lost 4 bases and J 15 bases, leaving 21 bases between the germline ends.